Shown below are 18 T cell receptor beta chains from a single sample sequenced in a study of blood T cell repertoires in COVID-19. Method: immunoSEQ multiplex PCR; TCRdb's copy keeps in-frame clones and lacks some. The profile shows about 43,000 clones, around 90% of them singletons. The sample taken for sequencing was peripheral blood. The receptors originated from a woman older than 75 with active COVID-19.

The chain is built from TRBV18 and TRBJ2-3; D perhaps matches TRBD2 (6 bases). Trimming stripped 2 bases from V and 4 bases from J, with 16 bases between. Germline V gene lookup returns CDR1 KGHSH and CDR2 LQKENI. The CDR3 is 16 residues long. The DNA of the CDR3 is TGTGCCAGCTCACCATCCCGGGACTGGGTGGCAGATACGCAGTATTTT. Protein sequence: CASSPSRDWVADTQYF.

The genes are TRBV5-1 and TRBJ2-2; 8 nucleotides align to TRBD1. The length of the CDR3 is 15 residues. Germline CDR1 reads SGHRS; CDR2 reads YFSETQ. The J segment lost 7 bases and the V segment lost 5 bases, leaving 10 bases of the junction unmatched. The chain's CDR3 is CASSGQGLSYGELFF. As DNA, the CDR3 is TGCGCCAGCAGTGGACAGGGACTTTCTTACGGGGAGCTGTTTTTT. The full variable domain, rest sourced from reference TRBV5-1 and TRBJ2-2, is KAGVTQTPRYLIKTRGQQVTLSCSPISGHRSVSWYQQTPGQGLQFLFEYFSETQRNKGNFPGRFSGRQFSNSRSEMNVSTLELGDSALYLCASSGQGLSYGELFFGEGSRLTVL.

J is TRBJ1-2 and V is TRBV28, with D possibly TRBD1 on 6 matching bases. The CDR3 has 16 amino acids. In germline, CDR1 is MDHEN, CDR2 SYDVKM. The V end was cut by 2 bases, the J end by 4 bases, with 17 bases between. As DNA, the CDR3 is TGTGCCAGCAGTTTAAGGAGGGGGGGTGGCGGCTATGGCTACACCTTC. Its translation: CASSLRRGGGGYGYTF.

J is TRBJ2-5 and V is TRBV5-5, with D tentatively TRBD1 (5 bases). This CDR3 spans 13 amino acids. From germline, CDR1 is SGHKS and CDR2 YYEKEE (reference sequence). The ends were cut back, 4 bases at V and 4 bases at J, with 11 bases in the middle. For the CDR3, the DNA is TGTGCCAGCAGCGTAGACAGAGGAGAGACCCAGTACTTC. Protein product: CASSVDRGETQYF.

The chain employs TRBV13 and TRBJ2-1; 12 bases align to TRBD2. Unmatched junction bases numbered 11, after V lost 4 bases and J lost 10 bases. The CDR3 contains 16 residues. Germline CDR1 PRHDT, CDR2 FYEKMQ (reference sequence). The CDR3 spells CASSSYSSGGAEEQFF. The CDR3 nucleotides are TGTGCCAGCAGCTCCTATTCTAGCGGGGGGGCTGAAGAGCAGTTCTTC.

The rearrangement uses TRBV15 and TRBJ1-1, with 9 bases lining up with TRBD1. CDR1 is LNHNV, CDR2 YYDKDF, per germline (reference sequence). Germline trimming cut 2 bases from V and 4 bases from J; bases unmatched to any gene: 5. The CDR3 is made up of 15 amino acids. The CDR3 region has the DNA TGTGCCACCAGCAGACTAGGACAGGGGAGCACTGAAGCTTTCTTT. Protein: CATSRLGQGSTEAFF.

The DNA for the CDR3 is TGTGCCAGCAGCTTAGGTCCGCTAGCCCCAGATACGCAGTATTTT. This codes for CASSLGPLAPDTQYF. The chain couples TRBV7-8 to TRBJ2-3; maybe TRBD2 (5 bases). The CDR3 sequence is 15 residues long. Germline-derived CDR1 and CDR2 are SGHVS and FQNEAQ. Trimming shortened V by 1 base and J by 4 bases, and 12 bases separated the two germline ends.

The chain couples TRBV19 to TRBJ1-2; D might be TRBD1 (6 bases). Per germline, CDR1 LNHDA and CDR2 SQIVND (reference sequence). Trimming stripped 3 bases from V and 2 bases from J, with 13 bases between. The CDR3 has 15 residues. This CDR3 is CASSIPRQANYGYTF. The CDR3 coding sequence is TGTGCCAGTAGTATTCCCCGACAGGCGAACTATGGCTACACCTTC.

This rearrangement joins TRBV29-1 to TRBJ2-2; possibly TRBD1 for D (6 bases). V gave up 6 bases and J gave up 0 bases, with 17 bases separating them. CDR3 size: 16 residues. Germline CDR1 is SQVTM and CDR2 is ANQGSEA. For the CDR3, the DNA is TGCAGCGTCCCCGTTCGGACAGCCGCGAACACCGGGGAGCTGTTTTTT. This sequence encodes CSVPVRTAANTGELFF.

The genes are TRBV19 and TRBJ1-6; D ambiguous. With 11 bases removed from V and 5 bases from J, the gap between germline ends came to 10 bases. The germline V gene has CDR1 LNHDA and CDR2 SQIVND (reference sequence). The CDR3 runs 12 residues. CDR3: CAGGRNNSPLHF. The CDR3 nucleotides read TGTGCCGGCGGGCGGAATAATTCACCCCTCCACTTT.

J is TRBJ1-2 and V is TRBV4-2; 7 bases are a match to TRBD1. The germline CDR1 and CDR2 sequences are LGHNA and YNFKEQ. V dropped 1 base and J dropped 0; count of bases not matched to a gene: 2. The CDR3 has 15 residues. CDR3 region: CASSQGDRANYGYTF. The CDR3 DNA sequence: TGTGCCAGCAGCCAAGGGGACAGAGCTAACTATGGCTACACCTTC.

The chain is built from TRBV4-2 and TRBJ1-2, with 8 bases lining up with TRBD1. The germline V gene has CDR1 LGHNA and CDR2 YNFKEQ. The CDR3 has 13 residues. Germline trimming cut 4 bases from V and 8 bases from J; bases unmatched to any gene: 6. In DNA form, the CDR3 reads TGTGCCAGCAGCCCGACAGGGGAAGGCGGCTACACCTTC. This sequence encodes CASSPTGEGGYTF.

This clone was counted only a few times. The V gene is TRBV5-1, the J gene TRBJ2-2, with 9 bases fitting TRBD1. Per germline, CDR1 SGHRS and CDR2 YFSETQ. This CDR3 has 14 residues. Trimming took 4 bases from V and 7 from J; bases not matched to a gene: 5. The chain's CDR3 is CASSPGTGFGELFF. As DNA, the CDR3 is TGCGCCAGCAGCCCCGGGACAGGGTTCGGGGAGCTGTTTTTT.

This chain links TRBV6-6 with TRBJ2-7; no clear D. The germline CDR1 and CDR2 sequences are MNHNY and SVGAGI (reference sequence). V was trimmed by 4 bases and J by 4 bases, leaving 8 bases between them. The CDR3 runs 12 residues. The CDR3 nucleotides are TGTGCCAGCAGTTCACTTTATTACGAGCAGTACTTC. As protein: CASSSLYYEQYF.

This sequence joins TRBV7-9 and TRBJ2-1; D gene uncertain. Germline assignment: CDR1 SEHNR and CDR2 FQNEAQ (reference sequence). With 7 bases removed from V and 0 bases from J, the gap between germline ends came to 7 bases. This CDR3 is built from 13 residues. CDR3 nucleotide sequence: TGTGCCAGCAACACGGGCTCCTACAATGAGCAGTTCTTC. Translated, it gives CASNTGSYNEQFF. Drawing the rest from reference TRBV7-9 and TRBJ2-1, the complete variable domain is DTGVSQNPRHKITKRGQNVTFRCDPISEHNRLYWYRQTLGQGPEFLTYFQNEAQLEKSRLLSDRFSAERPKGSFSTLEIQRTEQGDSAMYLCASNTGSYNEQFFGPGTRLTVL.

The chain combines TRBV6-6 with TRBJ2-5, with D unresolved. CDR3 length: 11 amino acids. V lost 4 bases and J lost 5, with 5 bases in between. Germline loops: CDR1 MNHNY, CDR2 SVGAGI (reference sequence). As DNA, the CDR3 is TGTGCCAGCAGTTTGAGGGAGACCCAGTACTTC. Translating gives CASSLRETQYF.

V gene TRBV6-5 combines with J gene TRBJ2-7; D is possibly TRBD1 (5 bases). Germline V CDR1 and CDR2: MNHEY, SVGAGI. The V end lost 7 bases, the J end lost 3 bases, and 19 bases lay between the germline ends. The CDR3 is 15 amino acids. The CDR3 region is CASNPRAGMGYEQYF. The CDR3 bases are TGTGCCAGCAATCCTAGGGCAGGGATGGGCTACGAGCAGTACTTC.

This chain joins TRBV24-1 and TRBJ1-2, with D unresolved. Trimming took 0 bases from V and 5 from J, leaving 6 bases between them. Germline loops: CDR1 KGHDR, CDR2 SFDVKD. The CDR3 has 13 amino acids. CDR3 nucleotide sequence: TGTGCCACCAGTGATTTGCGGGGATATGGCTACACCTTC. Its protein is CATSDLRGYGYTF.